The present T cell receptor (beta chain) was sequenced within a study of blood T cell repertoires in COVID-19. Turning to the study itself: Specimens from acute and convalescent COVID-19 originated in the United States, Italy and Spain. T cells, B-cell-depleted T cells, or PBMCs supplied cDNA or gDNA.

In the source study's methods: Scientists estimated how many nucleated cells there were by amplifying reference gene primers. Sequenced by immunoSEQ multiplex PCR; TCRdb stores in-frame clones only, minus some. V and J calls and clone size are those listed in that table; D and trimming were worked out from the DNA. The table lists roughly 150,000 clones, about 83% of them singletons. Germline-derived CDR1 and CDR2 are LGHNT and FRNRAP. J lost 4 bases, V lost 8 bases, and 4 bases had no gene match. The CDR3 covers 13 residues. The sequenced material came from peripheral blood. The receptor's source is a woman older than 75 with acute or convalescent COVID-19. V gene TRBV12-5 combines with J gene TRBJ2-7; 11 bases are a match to TRBD1. Written as DNA, the CDR3 is TGTGCTAGTTCGGGACAGGGGGAATACGAGCAGTACTTC. This encodes CASSGQGEYEQYF.